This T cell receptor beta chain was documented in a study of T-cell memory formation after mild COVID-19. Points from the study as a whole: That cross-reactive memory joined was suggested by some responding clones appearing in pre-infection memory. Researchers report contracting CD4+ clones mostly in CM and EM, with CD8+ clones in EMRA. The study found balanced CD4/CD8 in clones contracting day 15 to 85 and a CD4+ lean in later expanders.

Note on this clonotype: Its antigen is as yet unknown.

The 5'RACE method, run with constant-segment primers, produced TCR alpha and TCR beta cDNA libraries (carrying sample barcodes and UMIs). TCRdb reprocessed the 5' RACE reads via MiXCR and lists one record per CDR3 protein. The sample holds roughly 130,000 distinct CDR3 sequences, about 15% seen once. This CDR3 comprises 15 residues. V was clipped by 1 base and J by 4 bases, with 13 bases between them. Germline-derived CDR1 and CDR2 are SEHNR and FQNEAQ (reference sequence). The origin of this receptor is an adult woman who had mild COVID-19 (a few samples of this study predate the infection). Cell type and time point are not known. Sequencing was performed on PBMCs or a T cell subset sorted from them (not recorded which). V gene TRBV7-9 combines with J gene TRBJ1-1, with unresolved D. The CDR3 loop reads CASSLGPVRSTEAFF. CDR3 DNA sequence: TGTGCCAGCAGCTTAGGTCCGGTACGGAGCACTGAAGCTTTCTTT.